The 11 T cell receptor beta chains reported below all come from one sample, sequenced in a study of brain metastases from non-small cell lung cancer. Sequenced by immunoSEQ multiplex PCR; TCRdb stores in-frame clones only, minus some. The table lists 2,000 to 2,500 clones, under 85% of them singletons. The sample was primary lung tumor tissue. Every receptor here comes from a donor aged 40 or over with non-small cell lung cancer.

As for this clone: A read error may produce the germline difference seen at one junction end. The CDR3: CASSYLDKGAWTEAFF. CDR3 DNA: TGTGCCAGCAGTTATTTGGATAAGGGGGCTTGGACTGAAGCTTTTTTT. The rearrangement uses TRBV6-5 and TRBJ1-1; 7 bases fit TRBD1. The CDR3 runs to 16 residues. Germline V gene data show CDR1 as MNHEY and CDR2 as SVGAGI.

This chain uses TRBV7-9 with TRBJ2-5; a possible D gene is TRBD2 (5 bases). The germline V gene encodes CDR1 SEHNR and CDR2 FQNEAQ (reference sequence). The CDR3 covers 12 residues. The V gene lost 1 base and the J gene lost 5 bases, with 5 bases spanning the gap. In nucleotides, the CDR3 is TGTGCCAGCAGCTTAGTAGCGGAGACCCAGTACTTC. Amino acid sequence: CASSLVAETQYF.

As to this clone: This specimen includes other DNA sequences encoding the same CDR3. The J gene is TRBJ2-5, the V gene TRBV28, with D maybe TRBD1 (6 bases). There are 17 residues in the CDR3. V lost 0 bases and J lost 1, with 15 bases in between. Germline CDR1 MDHEN, CDR2 SYDVKM. The CDR3 sequence: CASSLWTSGVGQETQYF. CDR3 sequence (DNA): TGTGCCAGCAGTTTATGGACATCAGGGGTTGGCCAAGAGACCCAGTACTTC. The entire variable domain, with the rest obtained from reference TRBV28 and TRBJ2-5, is as follows: DVKVTQSSRYLVKRTGEKVFLECVQDMDHENMFWYRQDPGLGLRLIYFSYDVKMKEKGDIPEGYSVSREKKERFSLILESASTNQTSMYLCASSLWTSGVGQETQYFGPGTRLLVL.

This clone was observed a few times. A read error may account for a junction end that differs from germline. J is TRBJ1-1 and V is TRBV7-7; tentatively, D is TRBD1 (5 bases). Germline-derived CDR1 and CDR2 are SSHAT and FNYEAQ (reference sequence). The CDR3 has 16 residues. CDR3 nucleotides: TGTGCTAGCAGCTTAGCGGTGAAGGGGAGGAACACTGAAGCTTTCTTT. Translated, it gives CASSLAVKGRNTEAFF.

As for this clone: At one of its ends the junction is not consistent with the germline gene, which may arise from a read error. The chain uses TRBV12-5 and TRBJ2-1, with TRBD2 matching 7 bases. Germline CDR1 is LGHNT and CDR2 is FRNRAP. There are 14 residues in the CDR3. The DNA for the CDR3 is TGTGCTAGTAGTTTGGGGACTAAAGGGAATGAGCAGTTCTTC. Its translation: CASSLGTKGNEQFF.

This rearrangement joins TRBV29-1 to TRBJ1-1, with D possibly being TRBD1 (5 bases). Between the trimmed V and J ends, which lost 1 base and 5 bases, there was a span of 11 bases. Germline CDR1 and CDR2: SQVTM and ANQGSEA. The CDR3 has 13 amino acids. This chain's CDR3 is CSVEGQSGTEAFF. CDR3 coding DNA: TGCAGCGTTGAAGGACAGTCGGGGACTGAAGCTTTCTTT.

This chain uses TRBV2 with TRBJ1-5; D is perhaps TRBD1 (5 bases). Trimming removed 6 bases at V and 6 bases at J, with 12 bases between. The CDR3 extends over 13 amino acids. Germline V gene sequence: CDR1 SNHLY, CDR2 FYNNEI. The CDR3 bases are TGTGCCAGCAGGTCAGGGTTTCTTCAGCCCCAGCATTTT. This codes for CASRSGFLQPQHF.

The chain has TRBV30 and TRBJ1-1; unclear D gene. The CDR3 sequence is 14 residues long. V lost 0 bases to trimming and J lost 1 base, with 9 bases between them. CDR1 is GTSNPN, CDR2 SVGIG, per germline (reference sequence). In DNA form, the CDR3 reads TGTGCCTGGAGTGTAGGGCAGAGGAACACTGAAGCTTTCTTT. Translated, it gives CAWSVGQRNTEAFF.

This clone was recorded a few times. The chain is built from TRBV5-1 and TRBJ2-7; 7 nucleotides line up with TRBD1. J gave up 2 bases and V 0 bases, and 11 bases lay outside the gene matches. The germline gives CDR1 SGHRS, CDR2 YFSETQ. This CDR3 contains 17 residues. CDR3 in amino acids: CASSLVDRALNAYEQYF. CDR3 DNA: TGCGCCAGCAGCTTGGTAGACAGGGCCTTAAACGCCTACGAGCAGTACTTC.

The chain has TRBV20-1 and TRBJ1-2; perhaps TRBD1 as D (6 bases). The CDR3 has 14 amino acids. V dropped 3 bases and J dropped 4 bases, with 15 bases sitting between them. Germline loops: CDR1 DFQATT, CDR2 SNEGSKA (reference sequence). The CDR3 reads CSASDRKAPYGYTF. CDR3 nucleotide sequence: TGCAGTGCTAGTGACAGGAAGGCTCCCTATGGCTACACCTTC.

The chain links TRBV6-2 or TRBV6-3 to TRBJ2-7, with D possibly being TRBD1 or TRBD2 (5 bases each). Germline loops: CDR1 MNHEY, CDR2 SVGEGT. The CDR3 length is 12 residues. Trimming cost V 4 bases and J 5 bases, with 9 bases left between them. The DNA of the CDR3 is TGTGCCAGCAGTTCCCCGGGGCACGAGCAGTACTTC. Translation gives CASSSPGHEQYF.